The 22 T cell receptor beta chains given below trace back to one sample, sequenced in a study of blood T cell repertoires in COVID-19. Produced via immunoSEQ multiplex PCR; TCRdb's table is partial and in-frame only. The table has about 120,000 clones, 75% to 85% seen once; the top ten hold about 40%. Sequences were obtained from peripheral blood. The origin of the receptors is a man aged 40-49 years with active or convalescent COVID-19.

This sequence joins TRBV3-1 (or the pseudogene TRBV3-2) and TRBJ1-2; TRBD1 matches 9 bases. Germline V CDR1 and CDR2: LGHDT, YNNKEL (reference sequence). V shed 1 base and J 1 base; nucleotides not matched to a gene: 10. The CDR3 is 18 residues long. DNA of the CDR3: TGTGCCAGCAGCCAAGTCGGGACAGGGCGAGGTGGTAACTATGGCTACACCTTC. It translates to CASSQVGTGRGGNYGYTF.

This sequence joins TRBV7-9 and TRBJ2-1; 10 positions agree with TRBD2. There are 17 residues in the CDR3. V shed 4 bases, J shed 4 bases, and the junction held 10 bases outside the gene matches. Germline CDR1 SEHNR, CDR2 FQNEAQ (reference sequence). Here the CDR3 reads CASSSSLAGAGYNEQFF. The CDR3 nucleotides read TGTGCCAGCAGCTCCTCTCTAGCGGGAGCAGGATACAATGAGCAGTTCTTC.

The chain couples TRBV28 to TRBJ1-2; 9 bases are shared with TRBD1. Germline lookup yields CDR1 MDHEN and CDR2 SYDVKM. The ends lost 7 bases at V and 4 bases at J; junction bases unmatched: 7. This CDR3 spans 14 amino acids. CDR3 amino acids: CASTTGQGSYGYTF. CDR3 coding DNA: TGTGCCAGCACCACCGGACAGGGGAGCTATGGCTACACCTTC.

In this sample, this clone turned up once. This chain connects TRBV30 to TRBJ1-2; D gene uncertain. CDR3 length: 13 residues. The V end was cut by 5 bases, the J end by 1 base, with 11 bases between. Germline values: CDR1 GTSNPN, CDR2 SVGIG (reference sequence). CDR3 residues: CAWGQGLNYGYTF. The DNA of the CDR3 is TGTGCCTGGGGCCAAGGACTTAACTATGGCTACACCTTC.

This clone was detected only once. V gene TRBV24-1 combines with J gene TRBJ2-2, with 7 bases matching TRBD1. The CDR3 covers 13 residues. The junction had 5 bases not matched to a gene; V was cut back by 10 bases and J by 4 bases. Germline CDR1 reads KGHDR; CDR2 reads SFDVKD. The CDR3 DNA is TGTGCCACGACAGGGAAGTCCACCGGGGAGCTGTTTTTT. Protein sequence: CATTGKSTGELFF.

The chain has TRBV19 and TRBJ1-2; 8 bases map to TRBD1. CDR3 length equals 14 residues. CDR1 and CDR2 from the germline V gene are LNHDA and SQIVND (reference sequence). V lost 3 bases, J lost 3 bases, and 3 bases stayed unmatched. The CDR3 loop reads CASSMDRDYYGYTF. Here the CDR3 DNA reads TGTGCCAGTAGTATGGACAGGGACTACTATGGCTACACCTTC. The full variable domain, rest sourced from reference TRBV19 and TRBJ1-2, is DGGITQSPKYLFRKEGQNVTLSCEQNLNHDAMYWYRQDPGQGLRLIYYSQIVNDFQKGDIAEGYSVSREKKESFPLTVTSAQKNPTAFYLCASSMDRDYYGYTFGSGTRLTVV.

This chain uses TRBV27 with TRBJ2-7, with 9 positions matching TRBD2. V trimming: 2 bases; J trimming: 1 base; junction bases outside the gene matches: 3. There are 15 residues in the CDR3. The V gene's germline CDR1 is MNHEY and CDR2 SMNVEV (reference sequence). CDR3 DNA: TGTGCCAGCAGTTTAGGACTAGCGCCTTCCTACGAGCAGTACTTC. Amino acids: CASSLGLAPSYEQYF.

This clone was observed a few times. The rearrangement uses TRBV5-6 and TRBJ2-5; 14 bases agree with TRBD2. The CDR3 runs to 16 residues. V lost 0 bases to trimming and J lost 4 bases; unmatched junction nucleotides: 2. The germline CDR1 and CDR2 sequences are SGHDT and YYEEEE. Here the CDR3 reads CASSLGLAGGLETQYF. In DNA, the CDR3 is TGTGCCAGCAGCTTGGGACTAGCGGGAGGGCTAGAGACCCAGTACTTC.

The chain is built from TRBV5-6 and TRBJ1-3; TRBD1 is a possible D gene (6 bases). Germline V gives CDR1 SGHDT, CDR2 YYEEEE. The CDR3 consists of 15 residues. V was trimmed by 1 base and J by 4 bases, leaving 12 bases between them. CDR3 in amino acids: CASSLRQAGGNTIYF. CDR3 coding DNA: TGTGCCAGCAGCTTGAGACAGGCTGGAGGAAACACCATATATTTT. The entire variable domain, with the rest obtained from reference TRBV5-6 and TRBJ1-3, is as follows: DAGVTQSPTHLIKTRGQQVTLRCSPKSGHDTVSWYQQALGQGPQFIFQYYEEEERQRGNFPDRFSGHQFPNYSSELNVNALLLGDSALYLCASSLRQAGGNTIYFGEGSWLTVV.

The V and J genes are TRBV3-1 (or the pseudogene TRBV3-2) and TRBJ2-7, with 7 bases matching TRBD2. Per the germline V gene, CDR1 is LGHDT and CDR2 is YNNKEL (reference sequence). The CDR3 consists of 13 residues. The trim removed 0 bases at V and 11 bases at J, leaving 7 bases unmatched. In DNA, the CDR3 is TGTGCCAGCAGCCAAGAGGGTACAGGACTAGAGTACTTC. Its protein product is CASSQEGTGLEYF.

This clone has only one observation. The genes are TRBV4-3 and TRBJ2-6; D perhaps matches TRBD2 (5 bases). V lost 2 bases and J lost 0, with 11 bases in between. Germline CDR1 and CDR2: LGHNA and YSLEER. The CDR3 loop spans 17 amino acids. The CDR3 nucleotides read TGCGCCAGCAGCCAAACCCCGGCGGGCTCTGGGGCCAACGTCCTGACTTTC. This codes for CASSQTPAGSGANVLTF.

The chain has TRBV24-1 and TRBJ1-2, with TRBD1 identical over 10 bases. This CDR3 has 16 residues. CDR1 KGHDR and CDR2 SFDVKD come from the germline V gene. The J segment lost 2 bases and the V segment lost 4 bases, leaving 6 bases of the junction unmatched. DNA for the CDR3: TGTGCCACCAGTGACAGTCGGGACAGGGGAAACTATGGCTACACCTTC. Its protein product is CATSDSRDRGNYGYTF.

This chain joins TRBV7-6 and TRBJ2-1; D not certain. CDR1 and CDR2 from the germline V gene are SGHVS and FNYEAQ. V lost 5 bases, J lost 1 base, and 12 bases lay in between. There are 15 residues in the CDR3. CDR3 nucleotides: TGTGCCAGCAGCGGAGCCCTCCGGTCCTACAATGAGCAGTTCTTC. Its protein product is CASSGALRSYNEQFF.

This clone occurred once. The chain links TRBV6-5 to TRBJ2-5; TRBD1 is a possible D gene (5 bases). Trimming left V 8 bases short and J 5 bases short, with 9 bases between. Germline V CDR1 and CDR2: MNHEY, SVGAGI. The CDR3 length is 11 residues. The CDR3 nucleotides are TGTGCCAGCTCTAAGGGGGAGACCCAGTACTTC. As protein: CASSKGETQYF.

The chain joins TRBV29-1 to TRBJ1-2; D ambiguous. Germline values: CDR1 SQVTM, CDR2 ANQGSEA. This CDR3 has 13 residues. V was pared by 4 bases and J by 4 bases, with 13 bases between. The CDR3 DNA sequence: TGCAGCGTTGGAAGCTCGGTTTTCTATGGCTACACCTTC. It is translated as CSVGSSVFYGYTF.

This clone is labeled hyperexpanded. This CDR3 is CASSSAKTSGSSNEQFF. The CDR3 DNA follows: TGTGCCAGCAGCTCAGCCAAAACTAGCGGGAGCAGCAATGAGCAGTTCTTC. The chain joins TRBV5-4 to TRBJ2-1, with TRBD2 identical over 11 bases. The CDR3 runs 17 residues. The J segment lost 6 bases and the V segment lost 3 bases, leaving 11 bases of the junction unmatched. CDR1 and CDR2 from the germline V gene are SGHNT and YYREEE (reference sequence).

This chain joins TRBV6-6 and TRBJ1-3, with 10 bases identical to TRBD1. Germline values: CDR1 MNHNY, CDR2 SVGAGI (reference sequence). Trimming took 5 bases from V and 4 from J; bases not matched to a gene: 14. The CDR3 consists of 18 residues. The CDR3 bases are TGTGCCAGCAGTCCCGGGACAGGGGTATCAGGTAGCGGAAACACCATATATTTT. As protein: CASSPGTGVSGSGNTIYF.

In DNA form, the CDR3 reads TGTGCCAGCAGCTTAGCTAGCGGTCGTACAGATACGCAGTATTTT. The encoded protein is CASSLASGRTDTQYF. The rearrangement joins TRBV7-6 to TRBJ2-3; D is possibly TRBD2 (6 bases). This CDR3 spans 15 amino acids. CDR1 and CDR2 from the germline V gene are SGHVS and FNYEAQ. Trimming took off 0 bases at V and 3 bases at J, with 10 bases between the two ends.

Note on this clone: Germline is not matched at one junction end, which may reflect a read error. The chain carries TRBV5-6 and TRBJ1-3; D is ambiguous. The CDR3 length is 16 residues. Germline assignment: CDR1 SGHDT and CDR2 YYEEEE. CDR3 amino acids: CASSLDVTPSGNTIYF. DNA of the CDR3: TGTGCCAGCAGTTTGGACGTCACACCCTCTGGAAACACCATATATTTT.

The CDR3 DNA follows: TGTGCCAGCAGCCAACGGCGGGGGACTAGCGGAGAGGGAGAGACCCAGTACTTC. The encoded protein is CASSQRRGTSGEGETQYF. This sequence joins TRBV3-1 (or the pseudogene TRBV3-2) and TRBJ2-5, with 11 bases lining up with TRBD2. The V gene end was trimmed by 2 bases and the J gene end by 4 bases; junction bases not matched to a gene: 12. CDR3 length: 18 residues. CDR1 and CDR2 from the germline V gene are LGHDT and YNNKEL (reference sequence).

This clone showed up just a few times. The genes are TRBV4-3 and TRBJ1-4, with D uncertain. The germline V gene encodes CDR1 LGHNA and CDR2 YSLEER. V dropped 1 base and J dropped 6 bases, with 12 bases sitting between them. The CDR3 has 15 amino acids. The CDR3 here is CASSQGTGKDEKLFF. CDR3 bases: TGCGCCAGCAGCCAAGGGACGGGGAAGGATGAAAAACTGTTTTTT.

The chain combines TRBV11-3 with TRBJ2-1; 7 positions match TRBD1. The CDR3 has 13 residues. The V gene's germline CDR1 is SGHNT and CDR2 YENEEA. After removal of 10 bases from V and 5 bases from J, the junction contained 8 bases not matched to a gene. CDR3 residues: CATRRDRDNEQFF. CDR3 DNA: TGTGCCACCCGCCGGGACAGAGACAATGAGCAGTTCTTC. The full variable domain, with the rest looked up from reference TRBV11-3 and TRBJ2-1, is EAGVVQSPRYKIIEKKQPVAFWCNPISGHNTLYWYLQNLGQGPELLIRYENEEAVDDSQLPKDRFSAERLKGVDSTLKIQPAELGDSAVYLCATRRDRDNEQFFGPGTRLTVL.